This TCR beta chain was sequenced for a study of cytomegalovirus exposure and HLA in healthy donors. Findings and limits, study-wide: In a later analysis, TCR beta V- and J-gene trimming was associated with a missense DCLRE1C variant. A later analysis linked 15,000 to 20,000 TCR beta sequences to HLA alleles at 0.05 false discovery rate. Presence/absence analyses took donor sequencing depth as roughly uniform.

The PCR made use of 60 Vbeta and 13 Jbeta primers. TCRdb's table, derived via immunoSEQ multiplex PCR, lists solely in-frame clones and lacks some. In the table there are approximately 160,000 clones, roughly 79% of which are singletons. Concerning this clone: Its antigen is still unknown.

V lost 5 bases, J lost 10 bases, and 7 bases stayed unmatched. The CDR3 length is 14 residues. Germline CDR1 SGDLS, CDR2 YYNGEE. The source of this sequence is a man in his forties or fifties in good health and CMV-seronegative. V gene TRBV9 combines with J gene TRBJ2-1; 12 bases line up with TRBD2. The specimen sequenced was PBMCs. CDR3 in amino acids: CASRASLAGGEQFF. The CDR3 DNA is TGTGCCAGCAGGGCCTCTCTAGCGGGAGGGGAGCAGTTCTTC.